The clone carrying this TCR beta chain appeared a few times. Its antigen is unidentified. V lost 5 bases to trimming and J lost 2 bases; unmatched junction nucleotides: 5. The germline CDR1 and CDR2 sequences are WSHSY and SAAADI. The CDR3 length is 14 residues. The authors' processing: The detection floor for productive clonotype frequency was 2.59 x 10-5. Profiled with immunoSEQ multiplex PCR; TCRdb holds only in-frame clones, not every one. V, J and clone size are those of that table, while D and trimming were read from the DNA. The data show about 21,000 clones, roughly 65% seen once. The data originate from a study of STAT5B mutations in CD4+ large granular lymphocyte leukemia. Regarding the study as a whole: 8/27 top patient clones versus 2/35 control clones were TRBV06-family.

The sequenced sample was CD4+ T cells from blood buffy coats. V gene TRBV10-2 combines with J gene TRBJ1-2; TRBD1 aligns across 7 bases. This sequence originates from a human donor in good health. The CDR3: CASSTEGANYGYTF. The CDR3 DNA follows: TGCGCCAGCAGTACTGAGGGGGCCAACTATGGCTACACCTTC.